Listed here are 25 T cell receptor beta chains from one sample, sequenced in a study of graft-versus-host responses after intestinal transplantation. These receptors have no known antigen. Using immunoSEQ multiplex PCR, the repertoire was profiled, and TCRdb retains in-frame clones only, with some absent. In the table there are some 95,000 clones, over 75% of which are singletons. Specimen: unstimulated CD8+ T cells sorted from spleen or lymph node cells, collected before intestinal transplant. These TCRs come from a human donor who received an intestinal transplant.

The rearrangement links TRBV30 to TRBJ2-1; D is possibly TRBD1 (7 bases). Germline loops: CDR1 GTSNPN, CDR2 SVGIG (reference sequence). This CDR3 is built from 14 residues. The germline V and J ends were trimmed by 3 bases and 1 base, with 10 bases remaining between them. The CDR3 protein is CAWRPGGSYNEQFF. Here the CDR3 DNA reads TGTGCCTGGAGGCCAGGGGGGTCCTACAATGAGCAGTTCTTC.

The chain couples TRBV2 to TRBJ1-4; the D gene is possibly TRBD1 (5 bases). Germline CDR1 SNHLY, CDR2 FYNNEI. The CDR3 consists of 14 residues. V lost 8 bases, J lost 1 base, and 11 bases lay in between. CDR3 coding DNA: TGTGCCAGCGGGGGAGGGGTAACTAATGAAAAACTGTTTTTT. It translates to CASGGGVTNEKLFF. Using reference TRBV2 and TRBJ1-4 for the parts outside the CDR3, the full variable domain is EPEVTQTPSHQVTQMGQEVILRCVPISNHLYFYWYRQILGQKVEFLVSFYNNEISEKSEIFDDQFSVERPDGSNFTLKIRSTKLEDSAMYFCASGGGVTNEKLFFGSGTQLSVL.

This chain uses TRBV27 with TRBJ2-1, with TRBD2 matching 7 bases. CDR3 length: 15 amino acids. Per the germline V gene, CDR1 is MNHEY and CDR2 is SMNVEV (reference sequence). J lost 6 bases, V lost 6 bases, and 11 bases had no gene match. The CDR3 nucleotides are TGTGCCAGCAGCGACCTGAGCGGGACCCTCAATGAGCAGTTCTTC. Residues: CASSDLSGTLNEQFF.

The chain has TRBV6-5 and TRBJ2-2; 12 nucleotides align to TRBD2. Looked up from germline, CDR1 is MNHEY and CDR2 is SVGAGI. This CDR3 spans 16 amino acids. Trimming at V came to 2 bases and at J to 7 bases, leaving 5 bases not matched to a gene. CDR3 coding DNA: TGTGCCAGCAGTTACGCGACTAGCGGGGGAGGCGGGGAGCTGTTTTTT. Its protein product is CASSYATSGGGGELFF.

This chain connects TRBV19 to TRBJ1-2, with 11 bases identical to TRBD1. V lost 5 bases, J lost 4 bases, and 3 bases stayed unmatched. Germline values: CDR1 LNHDA, CDR2 SQIVND (reference sequence). There are 14 residues in the CDR3. This CDR3 is CASSSGQGAYGYTF. CDR3 DNA sequence: TGTGCCAGTAGTTCTGGACAGGGGGCCTATGGCTACACCTTC.

The sample holds one count of this clone. The J gene is TRBJ2-1, the V gene TRBV4-2; 9 nucleotides match TRBD2. CDR1 is LGHNA and CDR2 is YNFKEQ in the germline V gene. V was clipped by 4 bases and J by 4 bases; unmatched bases: 8. The length of the CDR3 is 16 residues. CDR3 sequence (DNA): TGTGCCAGCAGCCTCATGCGGGAGGGCCGTTACAATGAGCAGTTCTTC. Protein sequence: CASSLMREGRYNEQFF.

J is TRBJ2-5 and V is TRBV9; 10 nucleotides agree with TRBD2. The CDR3 covers 16 residues. V shed 4 bases, J shed 0 bases, and the junction held 6 bases outside the gene matches. CDR1 is SGDLS and CDR2 is YYNGEE in the germline V gene. The CDR3 bases are TGTGCCAGCAGCAACCCGGGACTAGCGTACCAAGAGACCCAGTACTTC. Translating it yields CASSNPGLAYQETQYF. Based on the CDR3 plus reference TRBV9 and TRBJ2-5, the full variable domain is DSGVTQTPKHLITATGQRVTLRCSPRSGDLSVYWYQQSLDQGLQFLIQYYNGEERAKGNILERFSAQQFPDLHSELNLSSLELGDSALYFCASSNPGLAYQETQYFGPGTRLLVL.

The chain couples TRBV7-9 to TRBJ1-1, with D possibly TRBD1 on 5 matching bases. Germline CDR1 reads SEHNR; CDR2 reads FQNEAQ (reference sequence). The CDR3 has 16 amino acids. V gave up 1 base and J gave up 4 bases, with 16 bases separating them. Here the CDR3 DNA reads TGTGCCAGCAGCTTAGGATGGGGGGGGTTCGGCACTGAAGCTTTCTTT. This translates into CASSLGWGGFGTEAFF. Based on the CDR3 plus reference TRBV7-9 and TRBJ1-1, the full variable domain is DTGVSQNPRHKITKRGQNVTFRCDPISEHNRLYWYRQTLGQGPEFLTYFQNEAQLEKSRLLSDRFSAERPKGSFSTLEIQRTEQGDSAMYLCASSLGWGGFGTEAFFGQGTRLTVV.

The chain links TRBV29-1 to TRBJ2-7; the D is unclear. Germline CDR1 is SQVTM and CDR2 is ANQGSEA. Trimming cost V 5 bases and J 0 bases, with 11 bases left between them. There are 13 residues in the CDR3. The DNA for the CDR3 is TGCAGCGTTCTACTGGGCCTCTCCTACGAGCAGTACTTC. Amino acids: CSVLLGLSYEQYF.

The chain combines TRBV28 with TRBJ2-2; TRBD1 is a possible D gene (6 bases). The CDR3 runs 15 residues. Trimming pared 3 bases from V and 5 bases from J, leaving 13 bases between. Germline values: CDR1 MDHEN, CDR2 SYDVKM. Written as DNA, the CDR3 is TGTGCCAGCAGTTTTGTCAGGGGATCAACCGGGGAGCTGTTTTTT. It encodes CASSFVRGSTGELFF. Full variable domain (remainder filled in from reference TRBV28 and TRBJ2-2): DVKVTQSSRYLVKRTGEKVFLECVQDMDHENMFWYRQDPGLGLRLIYFSYDVKMKEKGDIPEGYSVSREKKERFSLILESASTNQTSMYLCASSFVRGSTGELFFGEGSRLTVL.

The chain is built from TRBV9 and TRBJ2-1; the match to TRBD2 covers 8 bases. Germline V gene sequence: CDR1 SGDLS, CDR2 YYNGEE. The trim removed 4 bases at V and 5 bases at J, leaving 11 bases unmatched. The CDR3 is made up of 16 amino acids. CDR3 bases: TGTGCCAGCAGCCCCTATCCGGGACTAGGGAACAATGAGCAGTTCTTC. Protein: CASSPYPGLGNNEQFF. The complete variable domain, with remaining parts taken from reference TRBV9 and TRBJ2-1, reads DSGVTQTPKHLITATGQRVTLRCSPRSGDLSVYWYQQSLDQGLQFLIQYYNGEERAKGNILERFSAQQFPDLHSELNLSSLELGDSALYFCASSPYPGLGNNEQFFGPGTRLTVL.

The V gene is TRBV9, the J gene TRBJ1-2; no clear D. This CDR3 has 14 residues. V dropped 3 bases and J dropped 1 base, with 10 bases sitting between them. Germline assignment: CDR1 SGDLS and CDR2 YYNGEE. Here the CDR3 reads CASSEATGNYGYTF. The CDR3, as DNA: TGTGCCAGCAGCGAAGCGACGGGTAACTATGGCTACACCTTC. Together with reference TRBV9 and TRBJ1-2, the CDR3 gives the full variable domain: DSGVTQTPKHLITATGQRVTLRCSPRSGDLSVYWYQQSLDQGLQFLIQYYNGEERAKGNILERFSAQQFPDLHSELNLSSLELGDSALYFCASSEATGNYGYTFGSGTRLTVV.

The chain links TRBV5-1 to TRBJ1-2; 8 bases map to TRBD1. The junction had 9 bases not matched to a gene; V was cut back by 1 base and J by 4 bases. Germline CDR1 SGHRS, CDR2 YFSETQ. This CDR3 comprises 16 residues. In DNA form, the CDR3 reads TGCGCCAGCAGCTTGTGGTCCGGGACAGGACTCTATGGCTACACCTTC. Protein: CASSLWSGTGLYGYTF.

This sequence joins TRBV28 and TRBJ2-1, with 8 nucleotides matching TRBD2. CDR3 length equals 15 residues. The germline gives CDR1 MDHEN, CDR2 SYDVKM. J gave up 4 bases and V 5 bases, and 7 bases lay outside the gene matches. Written as DNA, the CDR3 is TGTGCCAGCAGTCTAGAAGCGGGAGTGTACAATGAGCAGTTCTTC. This gives the protein CASSLEAGVYNEQFF.

V and J are TRBV27 and TRBJ2-5, with D tentatively TRBD2 (5 bases). Germline V CDR1 and CDR2: MNHEY, SMNVEV (reference sequence). The CDR3 totals 13 residues. Between the trimmed V and J ends, which lost 2 bases and 9 bases, there was a span of 13 bases. The CDR3 region is CASSLVGSRAQYF. The CDR3, as DNA: TGTGCCAGCAGTTTAGTGGGGAGTCGGGCCCAGTACTTC.

CDR3 sequence (DNA): TGTGCCAGCAGCTTAGGGGGCCTAGCCAAAAACATTCAGTACTTC. Translation gives CASSLGGLAKNIQYF. This chain links TRBV27 with TRBJ2-4; 7 nucleotides agree with TRBD1. Germline V lookup: CDR1 MNHEY, CDR2 SMNVEV (reference sequence). This CDR3 comprises 15 residues. V lost 6 bases, J lost 0 bases, and 5 bases stayed unmatched.

This clone was counted between two and nine times. One end of the junction varies from germline; a read error may be responsible. The chain has TRBV6-5 and TRBJ2-7; D is ambiguous. The germline gives CDR1 MNHEY, CDR2 SVGAGI. This CDR3 region has 13 residues. CDR3 nucleotides: TGTGCCAGCAGTGACTCCCCTTACTACGAGCAGTACTTC. Protein sequence: CASSDSPYYEQYF.

This chain joins TRBV2 and TRBJ1-1; D is unclear. The CDR3 length is 15 residues. Trimming removed 3 bases from V and 1 base from J, with 12 bases in between. CDR1 and CDR2 (germline): SNHLY, FYNNEI. The CDR3 sequence is CASSEGSARNTEAFF. CDR3 nucleotides: TGTGCCAGCAGTGAGGGTTCGGCTAGGAACACTGAAGCTTTCTTT.

This clone is a singleton in its sample. This CDR3 reads CASSFGGRVEVTEAFF. For the CDR3, the DNA is TGTGCCAGCAGCTTTGGGGGGAGAGTTGAAGTCACTGAAGCTTTCTTT. The gene calls are TRBV5-6 and TRBJ1-1, with D maybe TRBD1 (5 bases). The CDR3 consists of 16 residues. Per the germline V gene, CDR1 is SGHDT and CDR2 is YYEEEE. The V gene lost 2 bases and the J gene lost 4 bases, with 18 bases spanning the gap.

This rearrangement joins TRBV7-9 to TRBJ2-7, with 7 nucleotides matching TRBD1. CDR1 is SEHNR, CDR2 FQNEAQ, per germline (reference sequence). The V segment lost 3 bases and the J segment 2 bases; nucleotides outside the gene matches: 7. This CDR3 is 15 amino acids long. The DNA for the CDR3 is TGTGCCAGCAGCTTTGAACAGGGGTTTGCCTACGAGCAGTACTTC. Its protein is CASSFEQGFAYEQYF.

This chain joins TRBV2 and TRBJ2-1, with a possible D match to TRBD1 (5 bases). There are 13 residues in the CDR3. CDR1 SNHLY and CDR2 FYNNEI come from the germline V gene. Trimming took 2 bases from V and 6 from J, leaving 8 bases between them. This chain's CDR3 is CASSESRVNEQFF. CDR3 bases: TGTGCCAGCAGTGAATCCAGGGTCAATGAGCAGTTCTTC.

The chain joins TRBV2 to TRBJ1-1, with unresolved D. The CDR3 contains 14 residues. Trimming took 1 base from V and 3 from J, leaving 9 bases between them. Germline CDR1 is SNHLY and CDR2 is FYNNEI. The CDR3 DNA is TGTGCCAGCAGTGAAGATTCTAGATACACTGAAGCTTTCTTT. Translation: CASSEDSRYTEAFF.

The genes are TRBV29-1 and TRBJ1-2; TRBD1 aligns across 9 bases. V was pared by 3 bases and J by 4 bases, with 0 bases of the junction left unmatched. CDR3 length: 12 residues. CDR1 is SQVTM, CDR2 ANQGSEA, per germline. The CDR3 protein is CSVETGGYGYTF. For the CDR3, the DNA is TGCAGCGTTGAGACAGGGGGCTATGGCTACACCTTC.

The chain couples TRBV27 to TRBJ1-1; unclear D gene. The CDR3 runs to 14 residues. The V end was cut by 3 bases, the J end by 1 base, with 9 bases between. In germline, CDR1 is MNHEY, CDR2 SMNVEV (reference sequence). The CDR3, as DNA: TGTGCCAGCAGTTTCATCTCAGGGAACACTGAAGCTTTCTTT. Protein: CASSFISGNTEAFF.

The CDR3 sequence is CASRTASGRVYNEQFF. The CDR3 coding sequence is TGTGCCAGCAGGACAGCTAGCGGGAGGGTTTACAATGAGCAGTTCTTC. The chain is built from TRBV7-2 and TRBJ2-1, with 12 bases that match TRBD2. The CDR3 sequence is 16 residues long. Germline CDR1 reads SGHTA; CDR2 reads FQGNSA. Germline trimming cut 6 bases from V and 4 bases from J; bases unmatched to any gene: 7. Filled out from reference TRBV7-2 and TRBJ2-1, the complete variable domain reads GAGVSQSPSNKVTEKGKDVELRCDPISGHTALYWYRQSLGQGLEFLIYFQGNSAPDKSGLPSDRFSAERTGGSVSTLTIQRTQQEDSAVYLCASRTASGRVYNEQFFGPGTRLTVL.